This T cell receptor beta chain was recovered during a study of OX40 agonist ivuxolimab in advanced cancers. Across the study: Patients received intravenous ivuxolimab every 2 weeks at 0.01 to 10 mg/kg.

In the case of this clone: What it binds is unknown.

The repertoire was sequenced with immunoSEQ multiplex PCR; TCRdb's copy has only in-frame clones and lacks some. The sample records about 68,000 clones, 65% to 85% being singletons. Study-wide points: At doses 0.1 to 3.0 mg/kg, CD4+ and CD8+ clones expanded.

The V and J ends lost 5 bases and 3 bases respectively, with 13 bases between them. This CDR3 has 15 amino acids. In germline, CDR1 is SGHTA, CDR2 FQGNSA. Samples of blood were obtained at baseline, on cycle 4 day 1, and on cycle 7 day 1. This receptor was taken from an adult with an advanced solid tumor such as melanoma, head and neck, liver or kidney cancer. The specimen was CD4+ or CD8+ T cells sorted from blood, collected in a trial of the OX40 agonist ivuxolimab. The chain uses TRBV7-2 and TRBJ1-4; D might be TRBD1 (6 bases). The CDR3: CASSPSGQPNEKLFF. The CDR3 DNA follows: TGTGCCAGCAGCCCCTCCGGACAGCCTAATGAAAAACTGTTTTTT.